Below, one T cell receptor beta chain is given with its context. The target of this receptor is not known. Base qualities are not at hand, and no much larger clone is one base apart. CDR1 is given as LGHNA and CDR2 as YNFKEQ, both from the germline V gene. V is cut back by 4 bases and J by 4 bases, with 9 bases in the junction unmatched. Taken from cysteine to phenylalanine, the CDR3 has 15 residues. Here the CDR3 DNA is all that survives: 45 bases in frame from base 1. This record belongs to a study of technical replicates of blood from a handful of donors (dated by TCRdb to about 2017). Library preparation was by the immunoSEQ multiplex PCR assay. Entries here come from immuneACCESS through TCRdb and include only in-frame sequences with V and J called. Some clones fail to appear in such tables; in the studies checked, an unresolved V gene covers under half of the shortfall, and the cause of the remainder is unknown. In all, the sample holds around 97,000 clones, and less than 95% of those were seen once. About 0.3% of the sample belongs to the ten largest clones.

This chain joins TRBV4-2 to TRBJ1-2; 7 central nucleotides agree with TRBD1. The sample comprised T cells isolated from PBMCs. The TCR sequence derives from a human donor in good health. CDR3 protein: CASSPTVTGFYGYTF. The nucleotide sequence is given as TGTGCCAGCAGCCCGACTGTGACAGGGTTCTATGGCTACACCTTC.